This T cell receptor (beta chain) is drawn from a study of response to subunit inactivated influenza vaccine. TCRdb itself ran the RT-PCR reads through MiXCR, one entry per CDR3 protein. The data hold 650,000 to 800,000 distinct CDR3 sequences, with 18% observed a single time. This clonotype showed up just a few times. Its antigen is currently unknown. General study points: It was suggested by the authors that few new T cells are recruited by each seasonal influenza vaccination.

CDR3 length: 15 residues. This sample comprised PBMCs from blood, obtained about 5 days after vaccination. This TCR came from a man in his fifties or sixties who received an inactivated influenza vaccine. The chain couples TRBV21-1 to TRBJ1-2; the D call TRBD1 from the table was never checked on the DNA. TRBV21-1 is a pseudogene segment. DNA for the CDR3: TGTGCCAGCAGCAGGACAGGGAAGGGAAACTATGGCTACACCTTC. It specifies CASSRTGKGNYGYTF.